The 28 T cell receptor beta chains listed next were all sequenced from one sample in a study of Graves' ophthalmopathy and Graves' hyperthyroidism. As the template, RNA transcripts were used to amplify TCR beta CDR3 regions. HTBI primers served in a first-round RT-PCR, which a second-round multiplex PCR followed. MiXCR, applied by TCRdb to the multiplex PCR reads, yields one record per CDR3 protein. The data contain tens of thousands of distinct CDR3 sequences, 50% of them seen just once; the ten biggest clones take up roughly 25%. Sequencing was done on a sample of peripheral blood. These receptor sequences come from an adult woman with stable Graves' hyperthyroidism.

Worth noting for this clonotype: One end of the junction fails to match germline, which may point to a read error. The CDR3 coding sequence is TGTGCCAGCATGGGAGGGGAGCTGCTTTTT. This encodes CASMGGELLF. V gene TRBV2 combines with J gene TRBJ2-2; TRBD2 matches 7 bases. Germline lookup yields CDR1 SNHLY and CDR2 FYNNEI. The CDR3 sequence is 10 residues long.

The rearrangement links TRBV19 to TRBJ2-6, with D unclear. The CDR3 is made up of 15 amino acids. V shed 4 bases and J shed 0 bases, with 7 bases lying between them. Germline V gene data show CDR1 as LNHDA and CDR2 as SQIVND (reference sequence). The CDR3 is CASSNSDSGANVLTF. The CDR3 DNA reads TGTGCCAGTAGTAATTCAGACTCTGGGGCCAACGTCCTGACTTTC.

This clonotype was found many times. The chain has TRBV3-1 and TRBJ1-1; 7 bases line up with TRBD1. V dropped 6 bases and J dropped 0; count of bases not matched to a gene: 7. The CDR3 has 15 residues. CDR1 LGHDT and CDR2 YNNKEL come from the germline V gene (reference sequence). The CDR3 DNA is TGTGCCAGCAGGGCGGACAGGCTCATGAACACTGAAGCTTTCTTT. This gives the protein CASRADRLMNTEAFF.

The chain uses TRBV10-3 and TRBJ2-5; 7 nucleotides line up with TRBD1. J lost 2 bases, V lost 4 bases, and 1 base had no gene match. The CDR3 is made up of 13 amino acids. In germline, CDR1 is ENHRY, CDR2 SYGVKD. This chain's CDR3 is CAISARGQETQYF. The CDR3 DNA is TGTGCCATCAGTGCCAGGGGGCAAGAGACCCAGTACTTC.

The CDR3 nucleotides read TGCAGTGCTAGCCGGGATGGAGGGGGAGGCTATGGCTACACCTTC. It encodes CSASRDGGGGYGYTF. The chain carries TRBV20-1 and TRBJ1-2; possible D gene TRBD1, 6 bases. The CDR3 totals 15 residues. Trimming pared 3 bases from V and 4 bases from J, leaving 18 bases between. Per the germline V gene, CDR1 is DFQATT and CDR2 is SNEGSKA (reference sequence).

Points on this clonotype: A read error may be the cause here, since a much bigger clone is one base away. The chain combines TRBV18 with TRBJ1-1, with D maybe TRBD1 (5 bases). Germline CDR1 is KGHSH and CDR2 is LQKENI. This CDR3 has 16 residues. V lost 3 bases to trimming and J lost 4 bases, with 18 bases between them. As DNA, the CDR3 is TGTGCCAGCTCACCTCGATTGGCGGGGGGAGGCACTGAAGCTTTCTTT. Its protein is CASSPRLAGGGTEAFF. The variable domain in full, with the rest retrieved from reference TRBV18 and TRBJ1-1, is NAGVMQNPRHLVRRRGQEARLRCSPMKGHSHVYWYRQLPEEGLKFMVYLQKENIIDESGMPKERFSAEFPKEGPSILRIQQVVRGDSAAYFCASSPRLAGGGTEAFFGQGTRLTVV.

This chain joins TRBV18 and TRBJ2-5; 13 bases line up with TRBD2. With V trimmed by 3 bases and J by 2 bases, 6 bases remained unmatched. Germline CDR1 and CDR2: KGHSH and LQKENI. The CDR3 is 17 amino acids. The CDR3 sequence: CASSPRTSGSEQETQYF. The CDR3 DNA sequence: TGTGCCAGCTCACCTAGGACTAGCGGGAGTGAGCAAGAGACCCAGTACTTC.

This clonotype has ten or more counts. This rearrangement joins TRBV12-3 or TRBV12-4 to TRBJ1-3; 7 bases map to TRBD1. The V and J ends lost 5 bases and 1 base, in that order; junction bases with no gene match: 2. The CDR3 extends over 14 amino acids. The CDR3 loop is CASSQTGSGNTIYF. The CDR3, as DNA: TGTGCCAGCAGTCAGACAGGGTCTGGAAACACCATATATTTT.

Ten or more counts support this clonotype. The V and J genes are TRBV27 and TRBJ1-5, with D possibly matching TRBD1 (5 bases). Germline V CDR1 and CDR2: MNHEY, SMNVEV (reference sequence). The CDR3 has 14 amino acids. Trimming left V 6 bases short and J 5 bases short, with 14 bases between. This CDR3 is CASRLAGGDQPQHF. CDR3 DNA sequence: TGTGCCAGCAGACTCGCCGGGGGGGATCAGCCCCAGCATTTT.

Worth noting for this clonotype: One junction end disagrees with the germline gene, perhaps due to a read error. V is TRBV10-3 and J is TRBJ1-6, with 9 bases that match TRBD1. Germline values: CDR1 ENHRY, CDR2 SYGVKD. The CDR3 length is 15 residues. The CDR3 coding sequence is TGTGCCACCAGTGATTCGGACAGGGGAAATTCACCCCTCCACTTT. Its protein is CATSDSDRGNSPLHF.

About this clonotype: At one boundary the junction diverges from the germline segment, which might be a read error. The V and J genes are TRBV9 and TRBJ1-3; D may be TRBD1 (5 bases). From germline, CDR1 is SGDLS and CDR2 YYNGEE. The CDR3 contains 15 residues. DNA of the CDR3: TGTGTCGGCAGCGTCGACGGGGCCACTGGAAACACCATATATTTC. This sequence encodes CVGSVDGATGNTIYF.

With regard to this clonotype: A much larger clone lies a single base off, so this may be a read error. CDR3 nucleotide sequence: TGTGCCAGCAGTTACTCTGGACTAGCGGGGGGACAAGAGACCCAGTGCTTC. It codes for CASSYSGLAGGQETQCF. The V gene is TRBV6-5, the J gene TRBJ2-5; 14 bases align to TRBD2. This CDR3 is built from 17 residues. Per germline, CDR1 MNHEY and CDR2 SVGAGI.

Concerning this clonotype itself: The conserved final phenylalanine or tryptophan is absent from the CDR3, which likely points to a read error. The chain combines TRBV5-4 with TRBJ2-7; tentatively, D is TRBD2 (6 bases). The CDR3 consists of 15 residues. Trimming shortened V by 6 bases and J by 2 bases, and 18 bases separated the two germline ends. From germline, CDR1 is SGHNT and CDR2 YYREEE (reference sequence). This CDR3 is CASISSGLHPYEQYL. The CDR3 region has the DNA TGTGCCAGCATCTCCTCGGGACTCCACCCCTACGAGCAGTACCTC.

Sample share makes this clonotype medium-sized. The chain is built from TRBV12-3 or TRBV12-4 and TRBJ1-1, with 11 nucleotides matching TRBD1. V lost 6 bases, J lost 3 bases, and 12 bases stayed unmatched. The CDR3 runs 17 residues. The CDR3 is CASSDSRTGGLDTEAFF. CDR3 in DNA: TGTGCCAGCAGCGACTCCAGGACAGGGGGCTTAGACACTGAAGCTTTCTTT.

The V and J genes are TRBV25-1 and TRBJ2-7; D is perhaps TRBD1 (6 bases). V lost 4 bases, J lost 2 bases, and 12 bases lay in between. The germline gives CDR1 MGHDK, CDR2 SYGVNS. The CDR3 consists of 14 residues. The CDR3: CASSGGRPPYEQYF. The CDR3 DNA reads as TGTGCCAGCAGTGGGGGGCGGCCGCCCTACGAGCAGTACTTC.

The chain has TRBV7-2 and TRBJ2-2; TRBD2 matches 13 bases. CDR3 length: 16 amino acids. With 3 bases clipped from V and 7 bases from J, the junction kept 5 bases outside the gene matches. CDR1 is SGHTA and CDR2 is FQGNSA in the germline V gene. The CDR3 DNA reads TGTGCCAGCAGCTTCACTAGCGGGAGGGCCGGCGGGGAGCTGTTTTTT. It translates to CASSFTSGRAGGELFF.

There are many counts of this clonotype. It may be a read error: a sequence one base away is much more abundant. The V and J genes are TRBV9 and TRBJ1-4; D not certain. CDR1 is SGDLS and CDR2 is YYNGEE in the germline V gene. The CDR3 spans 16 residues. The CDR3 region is CASSVTDGSTNEKLVF. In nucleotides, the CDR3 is TGTGCCAGCAGCGTGACGGACGGATCAACTAATGAAAAACTGGTTTTT.

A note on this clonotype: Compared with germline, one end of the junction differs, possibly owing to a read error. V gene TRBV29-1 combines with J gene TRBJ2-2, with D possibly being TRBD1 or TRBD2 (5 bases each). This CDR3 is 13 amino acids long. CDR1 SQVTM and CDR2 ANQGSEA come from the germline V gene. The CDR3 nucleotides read TGCAGCGTTCAACACCTGAACACCAGGGAGCCGTTTTTT. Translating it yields CSVQHLNTREPFF.

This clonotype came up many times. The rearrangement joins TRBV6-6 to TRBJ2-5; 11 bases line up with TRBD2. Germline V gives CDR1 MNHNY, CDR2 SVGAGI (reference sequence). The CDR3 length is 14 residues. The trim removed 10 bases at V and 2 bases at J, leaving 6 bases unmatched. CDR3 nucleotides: TGTGCCACCGGGGGGACTAGCGGACAAGAGACCCAGTACTTC. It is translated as CATGGTSGQETQYF.

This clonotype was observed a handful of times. The CDR3 reads CASSGTVAEKLFF. The DNA of the CDR3 is TGTGCCAGCTCCGGGACAGTTGCGGAAAAACTGTTTTTT. The chain recombines TRBV25-1 with TRBJ1-4; 7 nucleotides align to TRBD1. Unmatched junction bases numbered 8, after V lost 8 bases and J lost 8 bases. CDR3 length equals 13 residues. Germline CDR1 MGHDK, CDR2 SYGVNS.

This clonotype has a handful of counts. For the CDR3, the DNA is TGTGCCAGCAGACAAGCGGGCAATCAAGAGACCCAGTACTTC. Translation gives CASRQAGNQETQYF. The genes are TRBV6-1 and TRBJ2-5, with D possibly TRBD2 on 6 matching bases. From germline, CDR1 is MNHNS and CDR2 SASEGT. This CDR3 comprises 14 residues. The germline V and J ends were trimmed by 6 bases and 2 bases, with 13 bases remaining between them.

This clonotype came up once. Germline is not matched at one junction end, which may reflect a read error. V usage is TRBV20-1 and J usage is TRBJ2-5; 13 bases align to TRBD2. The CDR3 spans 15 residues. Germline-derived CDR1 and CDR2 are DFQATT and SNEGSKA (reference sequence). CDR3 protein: CSARGTSGRAGTQYF. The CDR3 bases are TGCAGCGCTAGGGGAACTAGCGGGAGGGCAGGGACCCAGTACTTC.

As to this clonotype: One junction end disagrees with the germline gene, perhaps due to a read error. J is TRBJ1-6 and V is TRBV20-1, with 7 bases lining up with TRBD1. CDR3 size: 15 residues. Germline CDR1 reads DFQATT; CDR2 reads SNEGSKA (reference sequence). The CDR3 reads CSARDPGQNNPPLHF. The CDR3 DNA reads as TGCAGTGCTAGAGATCCGGGACAGAATAATCCACCCCTCCACTTT.

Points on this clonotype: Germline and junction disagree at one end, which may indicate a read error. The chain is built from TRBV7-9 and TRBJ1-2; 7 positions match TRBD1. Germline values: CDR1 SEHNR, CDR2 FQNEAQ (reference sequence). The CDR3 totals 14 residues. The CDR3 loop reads CASSLATGAYGYAF. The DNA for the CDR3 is TGTGCCAGCAGCTTAGCCACAGGGGCCTATGGCTACGCCTTC.

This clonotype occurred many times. The CDR3 DNA reads TGCGCCAGCAGCTTGGGACACATCTCTGGAAACACCATATATTTT. This sequence encodes CASSLGHISGNTIYF. This rearrangement joins TRBV5-1 to TRBJ1-3; D unclear. The V gene lost 0 bases and the J gene lost 0 bases, with 7 bases spanning the gap. The germline CDR1 and CDR2 sequences are SGHRS and YFSETQ. The CDR3 is 15 amino acids.

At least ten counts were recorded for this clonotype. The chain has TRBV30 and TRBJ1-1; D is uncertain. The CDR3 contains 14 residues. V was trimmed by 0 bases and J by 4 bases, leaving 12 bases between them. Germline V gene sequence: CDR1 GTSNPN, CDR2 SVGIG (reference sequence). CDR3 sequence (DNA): TGTGCCTGGAGTGTTATCCTTCCCGGCACTGAAGCTTTCTTT. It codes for CAWSVILPGTEAFF.

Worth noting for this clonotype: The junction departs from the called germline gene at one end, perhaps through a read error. The CDR3 DNA sequence: TGCGCCAGCAGCTTTACCGGGACAAAACTCTACGAGCAGTACTTC. Translating gives CASSFTGTKLYEQYF. This sequence joins TRBV7-9 and TRBJ2-7, with D perhaps matching TRBD1 (6 bases). This CDR3 is 15 amino acids long. Germline values: CDR1 SEHNR, CDR2 FQNEAQ (reference sequence).

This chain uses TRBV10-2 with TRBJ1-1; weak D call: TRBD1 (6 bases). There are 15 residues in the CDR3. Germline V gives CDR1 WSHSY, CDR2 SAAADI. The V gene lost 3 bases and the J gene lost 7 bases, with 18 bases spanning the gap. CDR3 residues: CASSDDFGGHREAFF. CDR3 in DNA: TGCGCCAGCAGTGACGATTTTGGGGGGCATCGTGAAGCTTTCTTT.